What follows are 32 T cell receptor beta chains derived from one specimen sequenced in a study of Ad26.COV2.S vaccination and SARS-CoV-2 variants. The method was immunoSEQ multiplex PCR; TCRdb's version includes in-frame clones alone and lacks a portion of them. The data contain hundreds of thousands of clones, 88% of them singletons. Treatment specified: some 19 received Ad26.COV2.S at low or high dose, single or two shots; about 5 received placebo; per-sample allocation not given. Day 63 after the first injection of vaccine or placebo was the sampling time. This material consisted of peripheral blood, taken in a trial of Ad26.COV2.S vaccine versus placebo. The source is a person aged 18-65 years who received the Ad26.COV2.S COVID-19 vaccine or a placebo.

Concerning this clone itself: Distinct nucleotide sequences in the sample also encode this CDR3. The gene calls are TRBV4-3 and TRBJ2-7; 9 bases fit TRBD1. This CDR3 region has 14 residues. J gave up 3 bases and V 3 bases, and 3 bases lay outside the gene matches. Germline loops: CDR1 LGHNA, CDR2 YSLEER. In nucleotides, the CDR3 is TGCGCCAGCAGCCAGGACAGGGGAAACTACGAGCAGTACTTC. Translation: CASSQDRGNYEQYF.

This clone was observed a single time. The rearrangement links TRBV4-1 to TRBJ2-1, with D possibly TRBD1 on 5 matching bases. Germline CDR1 reads MGHRA; CDR2 reads YSYEKL. The CDR3 sequence is 13 residues long. V shed 3 bases and J shed 10 bases, with 13 bases lying between them. The CDR3 is CASSQTRAREQFF. CDR3 DNA: TGCGCCAGCAGCCAGACCAGGGCGAGGGAGCAGTTCTTC.

This chain uses TRBV9 with TRBJ1-5; TRBD1 is a possible D gene (6 bases). The V and J ends lost 3 bases and 3 bases respectively, with 10 bases between them. CDR3 length equals 14 residues. Germline V gives CDR1 SGDLS, CDR2 YYNGEE. CDR3 region: CASSAQGINQPQHF. CDR3 sequence (DNA): TGTGCCAGCAGCGCACAGGGTATCAATCAGCCCCAGCATTTT.

J is TRBJ1-1 and V is TRBV19, with no clear D. V was cut by 2 bases and J by 4 bases, with 14 bases left in between. Germline V gives CDR1 LNHDA, CDR2 SQIVND (reference sequence). The CDR3 is made up of 15 amino acids. The CDR3 is CASSIIWAEITEAFF. The CDR3 coding sequence is TGTGCCAGTAGTATAATATGGGCGGAAATCACTGAAGCTTTCTTT.

The CDR3 reads CASSQVYEQYF. The CDR3 nucleotides read TGTGCCAGCAGCCAGGTCTACGAGCAGTACTTC. The chain employs TRBV14 and TRBJ2-7, with D unclear. Trimming cost V 3 bases and J 3 bases, with 3 bases left between them. The germline CDR1 and CDR2 sequences are SGHDN and FVKESK. There are 11 residues in the CDR3.

The J gene is TRBJ1-2, the V gene TRBV5-4, with D perhaps matching TRBD1 (6 bases). The ends were cut back, 4 bases at V and 4 bases at J, with 17 bases in the middle. Germline V CDR1 and CDR2: SGHNT, YYREEE (reference sequence). The length of the CDR3 is 15 residues. CDR3 sequence: CASSEERGRSYGYTF. The DNA for the CDR3 is TGTGCCAGCAGCGAAGAACGGGGGCGCTCCTATGGCTACACCTTC.

CDR3 amino acids: CASKGTDTGEQFF. CDR3 DNA sequence: TGTGCCAGTAAAGGGACAGATACCGGTGAGCAGTTCTTC. The gene calls are TRBV6-4 and TRBJ2-1; TRBD1 matches at 7 bases. This CDR3 spans 13 amino acids. J gave up 9 bases and V 9 bases, and 11 bases lay outside the gene matches. CDR1 MRHNA and CDR2 SNTAGT come from the germline V gene.

The rearrangement uses TRBV12-5 and TRBJ1-4; D might be TRBD1 (5 bases). CDR1 is LGHNT and CDR2 is FRNRAP in the germline V gene. V was cut by 7 bases and J by 7 bases, with 13 bases left in between. CDR3 size: 13 residues. CDR3 sequence: CASALGHLEKLFF. CDR3 DNA sequence: TGTGCTAGTGCTCTTGGACACCTTGAAAAACTGTTTTTT.

This clone was recorded only once. This chain joins TRBV4-2 and TRBJ1-5, with 7 bases lining up with TRBD1. The length of the CDR3 is 15 residues. Losses at the gene ends were 4 bases for V and 3 bases for J; bases not matched to a gene: 6. The V gene's germline CDR1 is LGHNA and CDR2 YNFKEQ. CDR3 sequence (DNA): TGTGCCAGCAGCCGGGTCGACAGGGACAATCAGCCCCAGCATTTT. Translated: CASSRVDRDNQPQHF.

This clone was seen only a few times. This rearrangement joins TRBV7-9 to TRBJ1-2; D is unresolved. Per the germline V gene, CDR1 is SEHNR and CDR2 is FQNEAQ (reference sequence). CDR3 length: 15 residues. The V and J ends lost 0 bases and 4 bases respectively, with 12 bases between them. This CDR3 is CASSLAGSTIYGYTF. The CDR3, as DNA: TGTGCCAGCAGCTTAGCGGGCAGTACGATCTATGGCTACACCTTC.

This clone has a single count. The chain employs TRBV7-3 and TRBJ2-3, with 11 bases aligning to TRBD2. The CDR3 extends over 16 amino acids. Per the germline V gene, CDR1 is SGHTA and CDR2 is FQGTGA. The trim removed 3 bases at V and 1 base at J, leaving 3 bases unmatched. CDR3 amino acids: CASSLRLAGRTDTQYF. Here the CDR3 DNA reads TGTGCCAGCAGCTTGAGACTAGCGGGGCGCACAGATACGCAGTATTTT.

A word on this clone: The junction differs from germline at one of its ends, possibly a read error. This sequence joins TRBV7-9 and TRBJ1-2, with D unresolved. This CDR3 has 14 residues. The germline V gene has CDR1 SEHNR and CDR2 FQNEAQ (reference sequence). Here the CDR3 DNA reads TGTGCCAGCAGCCCCAGAGGGAACATCTATCGCTACACCTTC. Its translation: CASSPRGNIYRYTF.

V is TRBV2 and J is TRBJ2-7; 9 bases are a match to TRBD1. Trimming took 7 bases from V and 4 from J; bases not matched to a gene: 11. The CDR3 is 15 amino acids. Germline V gives CDR1 SNHLY, CDR2 FYNNEI. The CDR3 bases are TGTGCCAGCAAACCGGACAGGGGAAATCGTTACGAGCAGTACTTC. Its translation: CASKPDRGNRYEQYF.

The chain employs TRBV6-2 or TRBV6-3 and TRBJ2-1; TRBD2 might be the D (7 bases). V lost 4 bases to trimming and J lost 2 bases, with 24 bases between them. In germline, CDR1 is MNHEY, CDR2 SVGEGT. The length of the CDR3 is 19 residues. The DNA for the CDR3 is TGTGCCAGCAGTTCTCTGGTTGGGGGCGGGGGAATCACCTACAATGAGCAGTTCTTC. It translates to CASSSLVGGGGITYNEQFF.

The chain recombines TRBV7-3 with TRBJ1-1; no firm D call. The CDR3 sequence is 13 residues long. CDR1 is SGHTA and CDR2 is FQGTGA in the germline V gene. Between the trimmed V and J ends, which lost 2 bases and 3 bases, there was a span of 7 bases. CDR3 residues: CASSLAGYTEAFF. The CDR3 coding sequence is TGTGCCAGCAGCTTAGCAGGTTACACTGAAGCTTTCTTT.

The chain employs TRBV29-1 and TRBJ2-1; 9 nucleotides match TRBD1. Germline CDR1 is SQVTM and CDR2 is ANQGSEA. The CDR3 totals 15 residues. Trimming cost V 6 bases and J 0 bases; bases outside gene matches: 6. Written as DNA, the CDR3 is TGCAGCGTGCAACAGGGGGCTTCCTCCTACAATGAGCAGTTCTTC. Its translation is CSVQQGASSYNEQFF.

The chain employs TRBV11-3 and TRBJ1-2; 8 nucleotides match TRBD1. Per the germline V gene, CDR1 is SGHNT and CDR2 is YENEEA. The J segment lost 13 bases and the V segment lost 5 bases, leaving 18 bases of the junction unmatched. The CDR3 is made up of 15 amino acids. In DNA, the CDR3 is TGTGCCAGCAGCCCAATGTCCTCCGGGACAGGATCCCTCACCTTC. This encodes CASSPMSSGTGSLTF.

The gene calls are TRBV1 and TRBJ2-3; the D call TRBD1 from the table was never checked on the DNA. TRBV1 is a pseudogene. The CDR3 contains 15 residues. This chain's CDR3 is CTSSPSPPNTDTQYF. The CDR3 DNA reads TGCACCAGCAGCCCCAGTCCTCCCAACACAGATACGCAGTATTTT.

The chain employs TRBV25-1 and TRBJ2-2, with a weak D call TRBD1 (5 bases). The CDR3 contains 15 residues. Per germline, CDR1 MGHDK and CDR2 SYGVNS. With 3 bases removed from V and 2 bases from J, the gap between germline ends came to 10 bases. The CDR3 sequence: CASSDPRVNTGELFF. In nucleotides, the CDR3 is TGTGCCAGCAGTGATCCCAGGGTCAACACCGGGGAGCTGTTTTTT.

The rearrangement joins TRBV7-2 to TRBJ1-4; a possible D gene is TRBD1 (5 bases). Germline V gene data show CDR1 as SGHTA and CDR2 as FQGNSA. The CDR3 sequence is 16 residues long. Between the trimmed V and J ends, which lost 2 bases and 0 bases, there was a span of 10 bases. The CDR3 DNA is TGTGCCAGCAGCTTATACAGGTCTGCAACTAATGAAAAACTGTTTTTT. Translating gives CASSLYRSATNEKLFF.

The V and J genes are TRBV5-1 and TRBJ2-7; 12 bases are shared with TRBD2. CDR3 length: 16 residues. Germline CDR1 is SGHRS and CDR2 is YFSETQ. J lost 6 bases, V lost 4 bases, and 11 bases had no gene match. The CDR3 sequence: CASSPQLAGGHLEQYF. CDR3 nucleotides: TGCGCCAGCAGCCCCCAACTAGCGGGAGGTCATCTCGAGCAGTACTTC.

This sequence joins TRBV12-5 and TRBJ1-5; D is uncertain. Trimming removed 1 base from V and 0 bases from J, with 7 bases in between. The CDR3 runs to 15 residues. Germline lookup yields CDR1 LGHNT and CDR2 FRNRAP. The CDR3 sequence is CASGLALYSNQPQHF. The CDR3 DNA sequence: TGTGCTAGTGGTTTGGCCCTCTATAGCAATCAGCCCCAGCATTTT.

This clone showed up just once. The chain carries TRBV3-1 (or the pseudogene TRBV3-2) and TRBJ2-7; 10 bases align to TRBD2. The CDR3 length is 15 residues. Unmatched junction bases numbered 2, after V lost 1 base and J lost 2 bases. Germline CDR1 is LGHDT and CDR2 is YNNKEL (reference sequence). This chain's CDR3 is CASSQASGGTYEQYF. The CDR3 bases are TGTGCCAGCAGCCAAGCTAGCGGGGGAACCTACGAGCAGTACTTC.

The chain uses TRBV29-1 and TRBJ2-3, with TRBD1 identical over 7 bases. J gave up 0 bases and V 6 bases, and 6 bases lay outside the gene matches. Germline V gives CDR1 SQVTM, CDR2 ANQGSEA. The CDR3 has 14 residues. The CDR3 DNA reads TGCAGCGTACGAAGACAGGGTAGCACAGATACGCAGTATTTT. It specifies CSVRRQGSTDTQYF.

This clone was counted at least ten times. The genes are TRBV7-8 and TRBJ1-5; D call uncertain. The germline CDR1 and CDR2 sequences are SGHVS and FQNEAQ. With 5 bases removed from V and 0 bases from J, the gap between germline ends came to 8 bases. The CDR3 covers 14 residues. The CDR3 region is CASSPRSSNQPQHF. The CDR3 DNA reads as TGTGCCAGCAGCCCCCGGAGTAGCAATCAGCCCCAGCATTTT.

This sequence joins TRBV15 and TRBJ2-6, with unresolved D. V was cut by 3 bases and J by 0 bases, with 3 bases left in between. The CDR3 is made up of 14 amino acids. Germline V gene data show CDR1 as LNHNV and CDR2 as YYDKDF (reference sequence). CDR3 nucleotide sequence: TGTGCCACCAGCAGGCCCTCTGGGGCCAACGTCCTGACTTTC. It codes for CATSRPSGANVLTF.

The rearrangement joins TRBV29-1 to TRBJ1-1; the D gene is possibly TRBD1 (5 bases). The V gene lost 6 bases and the J gene lost 7 bases, with 12 bases spanning the gap. Germline-derived CDR1 and CDR2 are SQVTM and ANQGSEA. The CDR3 is 11 residues long. CDR3 DNA sequence: TGCAGCGTCAGCCTGAGGGGTGAAGCTTTCTTT. Its protein product is CSVSLRGEAFF.

This chain links TRBV7-2 with TRBJ1-2; no firm D call. In germline, CDR1 is SGHTA, CDR2 FQGNSA. The CDR3 totals 12 residues. The V gene lost 2 bases and the J gene lost 8 bases, with 9 bases spanning the gap. CDR3 in amino acids: CASSLLTFGYTF. The CDR3 region has the DNA TGTGCCAGCAGCTTACTAACTTTCGGCTACACCTTC.

This chain links TRBV28 with TRBJ2-1; 8 nucleotides match TRBD2. The CDR3 runs to 14 residues. The V gene end was trimmed by 5 bases and the J gene end by 3 bases; junction bases not matched to a gene: 3. The germline V gene has CDR1 MDHEN and CDR2 SYDVKM. CDR3 sequence (DNA): TGTGCCAGCAGTGAAGCGGGAGTCTACAATGAGCAGTTCTTC. This translates into CASSEAGVYNEQFF.

The J gene is TRBJ1-3, the V gene TRBV9; tentative D call: TRBD1 (5 bases). CDR1 is SGDLS, CDR2 YYNGEE, per germline. CDR3 length equals 16 residues. V was pared by 3 bases and J by 0 bases, with 13 bases between. The CDR3 bases are TGTGCCAGCAGCGAACAAAGACAGAGCTCTGGAAACACCATATATTTT. It is translated as CASSEQRQSSGNTIYF.

The chain recombines TRBV25-1 with TRBJ2-1, with D possibly being TRBD1 (5 bases). The CDR3 runs to 14 residues. The ends were cut back, 6 bases at V and 6 bases at J, with 15 bases in the middle. Germline CDR1 reads MGHDK; CDR2 reads SYGVNS. The CDR3: CASRGRIEVNEQFF. DNA for the CDR3: TGTGCCAGCAGGGGGCGCATAGAGGTCAATGAGCAGTTCTTC.

The rearrangement links TRBV27 to TRBJ1-4; tentative D call: TRBD1 (5 bases). V gave up 2 bases and J gave up 10 bases, with 11 bases separating them. The CDR3 is 13 residues long. Germline V CDR1 and CDR2: MNHEY, SMNVEV (reference sequence). The CDR3 nucleotides are TGTGCCAGCAGTTTAGGGGCGGGGAGAAAACTGTTTTTT. Protein: CASSLGAGRKLFF.